One sample yielded the 26 T cell receptor beta chains listed below, sequenced in a study of blood T cell repertoires in COVID-19. The protocol was immunoSEQ multiplex PCR, while the TCRdb copy is restricted to in-frame clones and leaves out a portion. Among about 36,000 clones listed, over 75% were seen once. The sequencing sample was made of peripheral blood. The receptor set was obtained from a man aged 55 to 69 with acute or convalescent COVID-19.

The CDR3 reads CASSLDPGLIQPQHF. DNA of the CDR3: TGTGCCAGCAGCTTAGATCCGGGGTTGATTCAGCCCCAGCATTTT. The rearrangement links TRBV11-2 to TRBJ1-5; D uncertain. CDR1 and CDR2 (germline): SGHAT, FQNNGV. The CDR3 is made up of 15 amino acids. The V end was cut by 0 bases, the J end by 6 bases, with 12 bases between.

V and J are TRBV6-5 and TRBJ2-2; 8 bases match TRBD1. This CDR3 region has 15 residues. J gave up 5 bases and V 8 bases, and 10 bases lay outside the gene matches. Per the germline V gene, CDR1 is MNHEY and CDR2 is SVGAGI. The CDR3 here is CASSNGQGWTGELFF. In DNA form, the CDR3 reads TGTGCCAGCTCTAACGGACAGGGTTGGACCGGGGAGCTGTTTTTT.

The chain carries TRBV6-5 and TRBJ2-2, with D possibly TRBD1 on 6 matching bases. The V end lost 4 bases, the J end lost 3 bases, and 12 bases lay between the germline ends. This CDR3 is built from 15 residues. In germline, CDR1 is MNHEY, CDR2 SVGAGI. The CDR3 DNA reads as TGTGCCAGCAGTTCCCCTCAGGGGTACACCGGGGAGCTGTTTTTT. The encoded protein is CASSSPQGYTGELFF.

The J gene is TRBJ2-7, the V gene TRBV5-1; TRBD1 matches at 9 bases. There are 17 residues in the CDR3. CDR1 is SGHRS and CDR2 is YFSETQ in the germline V gene. The V segment lost 3 bases and the J segment 2 bases; nucleotides outside the gene matches: 12. DNA of the CDR3: TGCGCCAGCAGCTCCCGGTCGGGACAGGGACCCACCTACGAGCAGTACTTC. It specifies CASSSRSGQGPTYEQYF.

The table lists this clone with a few counts. J is TRBJ1-5 and V is TRBV27; TRBD1 aligns across 7 bases. Losses at the gene ends were 5 bases for V and 2 bases for J; bases not matched to a gene: 6. The CDR3 has 15 amino acids. Germline assignment: CDR1 MNHEY and CDR2 SMNVEV (reference sequence). This chain's CDR3 is CASSQQGLGNQPQHF. DNA for the CDR3: TGTGCCAGCAGTCAACAGGGGTTGGGCAATCAGCCCCAGCATTTT.

The V call is TRBV2, the J call TRBJ1-6; a weak D match, TRBD1 (5 bases). The CDR3 totals 18 residues. Germline loops: CDR1 SNHLY, CDR2 FYNNEI. V was trimmed by 5 bases and J by 4 bases, leaving 21 bases between them. The CDR3 spells CASSFDSQGLGYNSPLHF. CDR3 DNA sequence: TGTGCCAGCAGTTTTGACTCGCAGGGCCTGGGGTATAATTCACCCCTCCACTTT. The full variable domain, completed using reference TRBV2 and TRBJ1-6, is EPEVTQTPSHQVTQMGQEVILRCVPISNHLYFYWYRQILGQKVEFLVSFYNNEISEKSEIFDDQFSVERPDGSNFTLKIRSTKLEDSAMYFCASSFDSQGLGYNSPLHFGNGTRLTVT.

CDR3: CASSLGVYTDTQYF. The CDR3 region has the DNA TGTGCCAGCAGCTTGGGCGTTTATACAGATACGCAGTATTTT. The chain uses TRBV5-6 and TRBJ2-3, with D hard to call. The CDR3 contains 14 residues. With 0 bases removed from V and 3 bases from J, the gap between germline ends came to 8 bases. The germline gives CDR1 SGHDT, CDR2 YYEEEE.

The CDR3 loop reads CASSLARDRGHNSNYGYTF. CDR3 in DNA: TGTGCCAGCAGCTTAGCCCGGGACAGGGGACACAATTCAAACTATGGCTACACCTTC. This chain connects TRBV11-1 to TRBJ1-2; TRBD1 agrees at 10 bases. Per germline, CDR1 SGHAT and CDR2 FQDESV (reference sequence). The V gene end was trimmed by 0 bases and the J gene end by 2 bases; junction bases not matched to a gene: 12. The CDR3 is 19 residues long.

The CDR3, as DNA: TGTGCCAGCACCTACGGCTCTGGAAACACCATATATTTT. Its protein product is CASTYGSGNTIYF. The chain links TRBV5-6 to TRBJ1-3; D call uncertain. V dropped 6 bases and J dropped 0 bases, with 7 bases sitting between them. Germline CDR1 is SGHDT and CDR2 is YYEEEE. The CDR3 has 13 residues.

This chain joins TRBV27 and TRBJ1-5; the D gene is possibly TRBD1 (5 bases). This CDR3 region has 13 residues. Germline lookup yields CDR1 MNHEY and CDR2 SMNVEV (reference sequence). The V end lost 5 bases, the J end lost 5 bases, and 10 bases lay between the germline ends. As DNA, the CDR3 is TGTGCCAGCAGTGGCGCGGGGGATCAGCCCCAGCATTTT. Protein product: CASSGAGDQPQHF.

The chain carries TRBV11-3 and TRBJ2-5; TRBD2 agrees at 14 bases. Trimming removed 5 bases from V and 5 bases from J; junction bases left unmatched: 13. Germline CDR1 SGHNT, CDR2 YENEEA. The CDR3 spans 18 residues. CDR3 in DNA: TGTGCCAGCAGCCCGAAGACTAGCGGGAGGGCCGCACGTGAGACCCAGTACTTC. Protein sequence: CASSPKTSGRAARETQYF.

The chain uses TRBV7-9 and TRBJ2-3; 7 bases are a match to TRBD1. From germline, CDR1 is SEHNR and CDR2 FQNEAQ (reference sequence). V shed 3 bases, J shed 0 bases, and the junction held 6 bases outside the gene matches. The CDR3 covers 16 residues. CDR3 sequence reads: CASSFLQGISTDTQYF. CDR3 sequence (DNA): TGTGCCAGCAGCTTCCTACAGGGGATTAGCACAGATACGCAGTATTTT.

This clone was counted a few times. This chain connects TRBV10-1 to TRBJ2-1; TRBD2 might be the D (5 bases). The CDR3 is 13 amino acids. The V gene lost 4 bases and the J gene lost 7 bases, with 11 bases spanning the gap. Per germline, CDR1 WNHNN and CDR2 SYGVQD (reference sequence). The chain's CDR3 is CASSASGQNEQFF. The CDR3 bases are TGCGCCAGCAGTGCGAGCGGTCAGAATGAGCAGTTCTTC.

The rearrangement joins TRBV7-9 to TRBJ2-1, with D perhaps matching TRBD1 (5 bases). The CDR3 runs 15 residues. The V gene lost 4 bases and the J gene lost 8 bases, with 18 bases spanning the gap. Germline loops: CDR1 SEHNR, CDR2 FQNEAQ (reference sequence). The CDR3 loop reads CASSSLVGRADEQFF. CDR3 nucleotides: TGTGCCAGCAGCTCCCTCGTGGGCAGGGCCGATGAGCAGTTCTTC.

This clone has just one count. The rearrangement joins TRBV5-6 to TRBJ2-1; D is ambiguous. In germline, CDR1 is SGHDT, CDR2 YYEEEE. The CDR3 length is 15 residues. V was trimmed by 2 bases and J by 1 base, leaving 10 bases between them. The CDR3 DNA is TGTGCCAGCAGCTTCAGGAACATATCCTACAATGAGCAGTTCTTC. Translation gives CASSFRNISYNEQFF. Full variable domain (remainder filled in from reference TRBV5-6 and TRBJ2-1): DAGVTQSPTHLIKTRGQQVTLRCSPKSGHDTVSWYQQALGQGPQFIFQYYEEEERQRGNFPDRFSGHQFPNYSSELNVNALLLGDSALYLCASSFRNISYNEQFFGPGTRLTVL.

The V call is TRBV4-3, the J call TRBJ2-3; TRBD2 agrees at 8 bases. Unmatched junction bases numbered 3, after V lost 0 bases and J lost 4 bases. The CDR3 contains 15 residues. Germline loops: CDR1 LGHNA, CDR2 YSLEER. CDR3 sequence (DNA): TGCGCCAGCAGCCAAGATGGCGGGGGGCCAGATACGCAGTATTTT. Encoded protein: CASSQDGGGPDTQYF.

The chain has TRBV5-1 and TRBJ2-5; D is undetermined. V was pared by 2 bases and J by 2 bases, with 10 bases between. From germline, CDR1 is SGHRS and CDR2 YFSETQ. The CDR3 sequence is 14 residues long. Written as DNA, the CDR3 is TGCGCCAGCAGCTTTAATGCAGTTCAAGAGACCCAGTACTTC. Encoded protein: CASSFNAVQETQYF. Filled out from reference TRBV5-1 and TRBJ2-5, the complete variable domain reads KAGVTQTPRYLIKTRGQQVTLSCSPISGHRSVSWYQQTPGQGLQFLFEYFSETQRNKGNFPGRFSGRQFSNSRSEMNVSTLELGDSALYLCASSFNAVQETQYFGPGTRLLVL.

The chain uses TRBV3-1 (or the pseudogene TRBV3-2) and TRBJ2-2; 9 bases match TRBD2. The junction had 4 bases not matched to a gene; V was cut back by 4 bases and J by 1 base. CDR3 length equals 16 residues. Germline V lookup: CDR1 LGHDT, CDR2 YNNKEL (reference sequence). The CDR3: CASSLRLAENTGELFF. The CDR3 nucleotides are TGTGCCAGCAGCCTTAGACTAGCGGAGAACACCGGGGAGCTGTTTTTT.

This clone was counted at least ten times. This chain connects TRBV30 to TRBJ1-1; 7 nucleotides line up with TRBD1. V lost 0 bases to trimming and J lost 3 bases; unmatched junction nucleotides: 16. Per the germline V gene, CDR1 is GTSNPN and CDR2 is SVGIG (reference sequence). This CDR3 comprises 18 residues. The CDR3 here is CAWSVLLMTGLGDTEAFF. The CDR3 bases are TGTGCCTGGAGTGTACTTTTAATGACAGGGCTTGGGGACACTGAAGCTTTCTTT.

This clone was seen a single time. The genes are TRBV4-1 and TRBJ2-7, with 7 bases identical to TRBD1. CDR3 size: 15 residues. The ends lost 0 bases at V and 1 base at J; junction bases unmatched: 3. CDR1 and CDR2 from the germline V gene are MGHRA and YSYEKL. The CDR3 spells CASSQDPGQSYEQYF. The CDR3 DNA sequence: TGCGCCAGCAGCCAAGACCCGGGACAGTCCTACGAGCAGTACTTC.

The J gene is TRBJ2-1, the V gene TRBV7-8, with TRBD2 as a possible D gene (6 bases). Trimming left V 2 bases short and J 4 bases short, with 12 bases between. The CDR3 has 15 residues. The germline V gene encodes CDR1 SGHVS and CDR2 FQNEAQ. This CDR3 is CASSLPGERYNEQFF. CDR3 DNA sequence: TGTGCCAGCAGCTTACCGGGAGAGCGTTACAATGAGCAGTTCTTC.

This clone occurred a few times. The rearrangement links TRBV28 to TRBJ2-7, with D unclear. Trimming stripped 6 bases from V and 6 bases from J, with 15 bases between. The CDR3 sequence is 13 residues long. Per the germline V gene, CDR1 is MDHEN and CDR2 is SYDVKM. CDR3 protein: CASRGQVTLEQYF. DNA of the CDR3: TGTGCCAGCAGGGGCCAAGTTACCCTCGAGCAGTACTTC. The complete variable domain, with remaining parts taken from reference TRBV28 and TRBJ2-7, reads DVKVTQSSRYLVKRTGEKVFLECVQDMDHENMFWYRQDPGLGLRLIYFSYDVKMKEKGDIPEGYSVSREKKERFSLILESASTNQTSMYLCASRGQVTLEQYFGPGTRLTVT.

This chain's CDR3 is CASSWRTGYEQYF. For the CDR3, the DNA is TGTGCCAGCAGTTGGCGGACAGGCTACGAGCAGTACTTC. The V call is TRBV6-5, the J call TRBJ2-7; 7 bases map to TRBD1. CDR3 length equals 13 residues. Germline assignment: CDR1 MNHEY and CDR2 SVGAGI. V gave up 4 bases and J gave up 3 bases; unmatched junction bases: 3.

This rearrangement joins TRBV3-1 (or the pseudogene TRBV3-2) to TRBJ2-3; D is possibly TRBD2 (6 bases). V was shortened by 9 bases and J by 4 bases, with 14 bases between the two germline ends. CDR1 is LGHDT and CDR2 is YNNKEL in the germline V gene (reference sequence). This CDR3 region has 13 residues. CDR3 protein: CASSTSAADTQYF. The CDR3 DNA reads TGTGCCAGTTCGACTAGTGCTGCAGATACGCAGTATTTT.

The rearrangement joins TRBV5-1 to TRBJ1-1; D remains ambiguous. Per the germline V gene, CDR1 is SGHRS and CDR2 is YFSETQ. V lost 3 bases and J lost 1, with 7 bases in between. CDR3 length: 13 amino acids. The DNA for the CDR3 is TGCGCCAGCAGCTATGATAGGAACACTGAAGCTTTCTTT. Translating it yields CASSYDRNTEAFF.

The chain has TRBV7-2 and TRBJ2-3; D may be TRBD2 (6 bases). The ends were cut back, 5 bases at V and 2 bases at J, with 14 bases in the middle. This CDR3 has 15 residues. CDR1 and CDR2 from the germline V gene are SGHTA and FQGNSA. In nucleotides, the CDR3 is TGTGCCAGCAGCACGCCGGGACTTTTCACAGATACGCAGTATTTT. This gives the protein CASSTPGLFTDTQYF.